This is a list of T cell receptor beta chains from one sample in a study of T cells after yellow fever vaccination. MiXCR, applied by TCRdb to the 5' RACE reads, yields one record per CDR3 protein. The top ten hold 15% to 20% of the sample, which has roughly 330,000 distinct CDR3 sequences, around 7% seen once. This sample comprised PBMCs, obtained approximately 40 days after the first yellow fever vaccination. These receptors were collected from a man aged 18 to 35 who received the YFV17D yellow fever vaccine. Both conserved end residues are part of each CDR3. Fields, in order: V gene, CDR3 length, clone size, J gene, D gene, CDR3 DNA, CDR3 protein. The D gene is left open where the match is weak. Part of the rows lack a size; the others show once, few, many or a class for expanded clones.

v_gene: TRBV20-1
len: 15
abundance: -
j_gene: TRBJ1-3
d_gene: TRBD1
CDR3nt: TGCAGTGCACCCGACAGGGGGACCTCTGGAAACACCATATATTTT
CDR3aa: CSAPDRGTSGNTIYF

v_gene: TRBV7-2
len: 14
abundance: many
j_gene: TRBJ2-7
d_gene: TRBD1
CDR3nt: TGTGCCAGCAGCTTGGACAGGGAGAGCGACGAGCAGTACTTC
CDR3aa: CASSLDRESDEQYF

v_gene: TRBV20-1
len: 13
abundance: -
j_gene: TRBJ2-5
d_gene: -
CDR3nt: TGCAGTGCTAGAGACGGAGGGAGAGAGACCCAGTACTTC
CDR3aa: CSARDGGRETQYF

v_gene: TRBV7-2
len: 15
abundance: few
j_gene: TRBJ2-3
d_gene: -
CDR3nt: TGTGCCAGCAGCTTAGGGAGGGTGGTGCGAGCTACGCAGTATTTT
CDR3aa: CASSLGRVVRATQYF

v_gene: TRBV4-3
len: 14
abundance: many
j_gene: TRBJ2-5
d_gene: -
CDR3nt: TGCGCCAGCAGCCAAGGAGGCTCGCAAGAGACCCAGTACTTC
CDR3aa: CASSQGGSQETQYF

v_gene: TRBV27
len: 13
abundance: -
j_gene: TRBJ1-1
d_gene: -
CDR3nt: TGTGCCAGCAAGACTTGGGGTATTGGTGAAGCTTTCTTT
CDR3aa: CASKTWGIGEAFF

v_gene: TRBV12-5
len: 12
abundance: few
j_gene: TRBJ1-3
d_gene: -
CDR3nt: TGTGCTAGTGGTTCCCCTGGAAACACCATATATTTT
CDR3aa: CASGSPGNTIYF

v_gene: TRBV24-1
len: 14
abundance: few
j_gene: TRBJ2-3
d_gene: -
CDR3nt: TGTGCCACCAGTGATCCCGGCCAGTCGGGGACGCAGTATTTT
CDR3aa: CATSDPGQSGTQYF

v_gene: TRBV5-1
len: 13
abundance: many
j_gene: TRBJ2-3
d_gene: -
CDR3nt: TGCGCCAGCAGCCGGGGGGCCGAAGATACGCAGTATTTT
CDR3aa: CASSRGAEDTQYF

v_gene: TRBV20-1
len: 13
abundance: few
j_gene: TRBJ2-6
d_gene: -
CDR3nt: TGCAGTGCTAGTTTTTCTGGGGCCAACGTCCTGACTTTC
CDR3aa: CSASFSGANVLTF

v_gene: TRBV6-5
len: 13
abundance: many
j_gene: TRBJ2-3
d_gene: -
CDR3nt: TGTGCCAGCAGTTACGGCGGGACAGATACGCAGTATTTT
CDR3aa: CASSYGGTDTQYF

v_gene: TRBV7-3
len: 15
abundance: -
j_gene: TRBJ2-2
d_gene: TRBD1
CDR3nt: TGTGCCAGCAGCCCAGGGACAGGGGGCATCGGGGAGCTGTTTTTT
CDR3aa: CASSPGTGGIGELFF

v_gene: TRBV9
len: 19
abundance: -
j_gene: TRBJ2-1
d_gene: TRBD1
CDR3nt: TGTGCCAGCAGCGTAGCTCCCGGGACAGGGGGCGACTCCTACAATGAGCAGTTCTTC
CDR3aa: CASSVAPGTGGDSYNEQFF

v_gene: TRBV9
len: 14
abundance: few
j_gene: TRBJ2-2
d_gene: -
CDR3nt: TGTGCCAGCAAGTACGGGGAGAGCACCGGGGAGCTGTTTTTT
CDR3aa: CASKYGESTGELFF

v_gene: TRBV20-1
len: 13
abundance: -
j_gene: TRBJ1-5
d_gene: -
CDR3nt: TGCAGTGCTAGATCCAGCGTAAATCAGCCCCAGCATTTT
CDR3aa: CSARSSVNQPQHF

v_gene: TRBV9
len: 14
abundance: -
j_gene: TRBJ2-1
d_gene: -
CDR3nt: TGTGCCAGCAGCGTAGATAGCGGCTACAATGAGCAGTTCTTC
CDR3aa: CASSVDSGYNEQFF

v_gene: TRBV27
len: 13
abundance: many
j_gene: TRBJ2-3
d_gene: TRBD1
CDR3nt: TGTGCCAGCAGGGGACAGTACACAGATACGCAGTATTTT
CDR3aa: CASRGQYTDTQYF

v_gene: TRBV5-1
len: 15
abundance: -
j_gene: TRBJ1-1
d_gene: TRBD1
CDR3nt: TGCGCCAGCAGCTTGGAGGGACAGGGTCGGACTGAAGCTTTCTTT
CDR3aa: CASSLEGQGRTEAFF

v_gene: TRBV6-1
len: 15
abundance: few
j_gene: TRBJ2-1
d_gene: TRBD2
CDR3nt: TGTGCCAGCAGTCCCGCGGGGGGCGGCGTTTATGAGCAGTTCTTC
CDR3aa: CASSPAGGGVYEQFF

v_gene: TRBV5-1
len: 17
abundance: many
j_gene: TRBJ2-5
d_gene: -
CDR3nt: TGCGCCAGCAGCAGAGACGGATCGGGGGTGCCACAAGAGACCCAGTACTTC
CDR3aa: CASSRDGSGVPQETQYF

v_gene: TRBV7-3
len: 13
abundance: -
j_gene: TRBJ2-2
d_gene: -
CDR3nt: TGTGCCAGCAGCCCGCAGGGTCACGGGGAGCTGTTTTTT
CDR3aa: CASSPQGHGELFF

v_gene: TRBV24-1
len: 14
abundance: many
j_gene: TRBJ1-1
d_gene: -
CDR3nt: TGTGCCACCAGGGGGGGAGGGGTGGACACTGAAGCTTTCTTT
CDR3aa: CATRGGGVDTEAFF

v_gene: TRBV6-1
len: 15
abundance: many
j_gene: TRBJ2-3
d_gene: TRBD2
CDR3nt: TGTGCCAGCAGTCTCCGTTCGGGGGGGGGCGATACGCAGTATTTT
CDR3aa: CASSLRSGGGDTQYF

v_gene: TRBV7-7
len: 16
abundance: once
j_gene: TRBJ2-4
d_gene: TRBD1
CDR3nt: TGTGCCAGCAGCTCCCGGGACAGTGGAGCCAAAAACATTCAGTACTTC
CDR3aa: CASSSRDSGAKNIQYF

v_gene: TRBV4-1
len: 13
abundance: many
j_gene: TRBJ2-1
d_gene: -
CDR3nt: TGCGCCAGCAGCCAAGACGGGGGTTGGGAGCAGTTCTTC
CDR3aa: CASSQDGGWEQFF

v_gene: TRBV20-1
len: 12
abundance: -
j_gene: TRBJ1-2
d_gene: TRBD1
CDR3nt: TGCAGTGCCCAGGACAGGGTCTATGGCTACACCTTC
CDR3aa: CSAQDRVYGYTF

v_gene: TRBV6-2/TRBV6-3
len: 14
abundance: few
j_gene: TRBJ2-2
d_gene: -
CDR3nt: TGTGCCAGCAGTTATGGGACCAGCGCCGGGGAGCTGTTTTTT
CDR3aa: CASSYGTSAGELFF

v_gene: TRBV7-2
len: 14
abundance: few
j_gene: TRBJ1-2
d_gene: -
CDR3nt: TGTGCCAGCAGCTTCCGGGGTATCACCTATGGCTACACCTTC
CDR3aa: CASSFRGITYGYTF

v_gene: TRBV29-1
len: 15
abundance: -
j_gene: TRBJ1-4
d_gene: TRBD1
CDR3nt: TGCAGCGTTTCCGGACAGGGAGGGTTAGATGAAAAACTGTTTTTT
CDR3aa: CSVSGQGGLDEKLFF

v_gene: TRBV5-4
len: 14
abundance: -
j_gene: TRBJ1-4
d_gene: TRBD1
CDR3nt: TGTGCCTCCTCCCTCCGGGGACAGGTTGAAAAACTGTTTTTT
CDR3aa: CASSLRGQVEKLFF

v_gene: TRBV4-3
len: 15
abundance: few
j_gene: TRBJ2-3
d_gene: -
CDR3nt: TGCGCCAGCAGCCAAGATATGACAGACACAGATACGCAGTATTTT
CDR3aa: CASSQDMTDTDTQYF

v_gene: TRBV18
len: 18
abundance: -
j_gene: TRBJ1-5
d_gene: -
CDR3nt: TGTGCCAGCTCACCACCGGGGGTGGACGGCCTTAGCAATCAGCCCCAGCATTTT
CDR3aa: CASSPPGVDGLSNQPQHF

v_gene: TRBV6-2/TRBV6-3
len: 16
abundance: -
j_gene: TRBJ2-6
d_gene: -
CDR3nt: TGTGCCAGCAGTGGGCAGGGCGACTCTGGGGCCAACGTCCTGACTTTC
CDR3aa: CASSGQGDSGANVLTF

v_gene: TRBV5-1
len: 14
abundance: many
j_gene: TRBJ2-7
d_gene: TRBD1
CDR3nt: TGCGCCAGCAGCTTGGGACAGGGGATCTACGAGCAGTACTTC
CDR3aa: CASSLGQGIYEQYF

v_gene: TRBV10-3
len: 15
abundance: many
j_gene: TRBJ2-4
d_gene: -
CDR3nt: TGTGCCATCAGTGAGGACGGTCCGAGTGCGGACATTCAGTACTTC
CDR3aa: CAISEDGPSADIQYF

v_gene: TRBV4-3
len: 16
abundance: many
j_gene: TRBJ2-6
d_gene: -
CDR3nt: TGCGCCAGCAGCCAAGAAGGGAGCTCTGGGGCCAACGTCCTGACTTTC
CDR3aa: CASSQEGSSGANVLTF

v_gene: TRBV6-2/TRBV6-3
len: 14
abundance: -
j_gene: TRBJ1-1
d_gene: TRBD1
CDR3nt: TGTGCCAGCAGTTTACCGACAGGGCTCACTGAAGCTTTCTTT
CDR3aa: CASSLPTGLTEAFF

v_gene: TRBV4-3
len: 17
abundance: -
j_gene: TRBJ2-7
d_gene: -
CDR3nt: TGCGCCAGCAGCCAAGATTACAGGGAGTTATTTTCCTACGAGCAGTACTTC
CDR3aa: CASSQDYRELFSYEQYF

v_gene: TRBV25-1
len: 14
abundance: few
j_gene: TRBJ1-3
d_gene: -
CDR3nt: TGTGCCAGCAGTGAATCTAACAGTAGAAACACCATATATTTT
CDR3aa: CASSESNSRNTIYF

v_gene: TRBV11-2
len: 12
abundance: -
j_gene: TRBJ2-5
d_gene: -
CDR3nt: TGTGCCAGCAGCTTAGATGGGGCTAGTCCGTACTTC
CDR3aa: CASSLDGASPYF

v_gene: TRBV4-3
len: 14
abundance: -
j_gene: TRBJ1-2
d_gene: -
CDR3nt: TGCGCCAGCAGCCAAGATCTGGCCTACGGGGCCTACACCTTC
CDR3aa: CASSQDLAYGAYTF

v_gene: TRBV20-1
len: 14
abundance: many
j_gene: TRBJ2-2
d_gene: -
CDR3nt: TGCAGAAGAAAATCAGCGAACAGCACCGGGGAGCTGTTTTTT
CDR3aa: CRRKSANSTGELFF

v_gene: TRBV6-5
len: 15
abundance: -
j_gene: TRBJ1-6
d_gene: TRBD1
CDR3nt: TGTGCCAGCAGTTACTCTACCAGGGGGCCGTCACCCCTCCACTTT
CDR3aa: CASSYSTRGPSPLHF

v_gene: TRBV27
len: 14
abundance: few
j_gene: TRBJ1-1
d_gene: -
CDR3nt: TGTGCCAGCAGTTTTAGTACAGGGTTGACTGAAGCTTTCTTT
CDR3aa: CASSFSTGLTEAFF

v_gene: TRBV5-1
len: 15
abundance: few
j_gene: TRBJ2-7
d_gene: -
CDR3nt: TGCGCCAGCAGTCCCCCATTGGCAGGGAGGTACGAGCAGTACTTC
CDR3aa: CASSPPLAGRYEQYF

v_gene: TRBV20-1
len: 14
abundance: -
j_gene: TRBJ1-2
d_gene: -
CDR3nt: TGCAGTGCGCAGCCTTTAACAGGGCAGGTTGGCTACACCTTC
CDR3aa: CSAQPLTGQVGYTF

v_gene: TRBV20-1
len: 13
abundance: -
j_gene: TRBJ1-2
d_gene: -
CDR3nt: TGCAGTGCTAGAGATCGCAGTAACTATGGCTACACCTTC
CDR3aa: CSARDRSNYGYTF

v_gene: TRBV10-3
len: 14
abundance: few
j_gene: TRBJ2-1
d_gene: -
CDR3nt: TGTGCCATCAGTGACCCCAGCTCCTACAATGAGCAGTTCTTC
CDR3aa: CAISDPSSYNEQFF

v_gene: TRBV14
len: 16
abundance: -
j_gene: TRBJ1-1
d_gene: TRBD1
CDR3nt: TGTGCCAGCAGCCGCCGGACAGGGGCGTTGAACACTGAAGCTTTCTTT
CDR3aa: CASSRRTGALNTEAFF

v_gene: TRBV7-2
len: 13
abundance: many
j_gene: TRBJ2-5
d_gene: -
CDR3nt: TGTGCCAGCAGCTTATATGGGAGGGAGACCCAGTACTTC
CDR3aa: CASSLYGRETQYF

v_gene: TRBV28
len: 15
abundance: few
j_gene: TRBJ2-7
d_gene: TRBD2
CDR3nt: TGTGCCAGCAGTTCACGACGCGGGAGCGACTACGAGCAGTACTTC
CDR3aa: CASSSRRGSDYEQYF

v_gene: TRBV12-3/TRBV12-4
len: 15
abundance: -
j_gene: TRBJ2-3
d_gene: -
CDR3nt: TGTGCCAGCAGTTCGTGGAGTCGGGGGACAGATACGCAGTATTTT
CDR3aa: CASSSWSRGTDTQYF

v_gene: TRBV4-3
len: 15
abundance: few
j_gene: TRBJ2-5
d_gene: TRBD1
CDR3nt: TGCGCCAGCAGCCAAGGGGACAGAGACCAAGAGACCCAGTACTTC
CDR3aa: CASSQGDRDQETQYF

v_gene: TRBV5-1
len: 12
abundance: many
j_gene: TRBJ2-7
d_gene: -
CDR3nt: TGCGCCAGCAGCTGGGGTTCCTACGAGCAGTACTTC
CDR3aa: CASSWGSYEQYF